This T cell receptor beta chain was observed in a study of beta chain features in type 1 diabetes (dated by TCRdb to 2016 to 2018). Background on the whole study: Mean age, gender distribution, total cell number and subset yield did not differ between patients and healthy donors. A total of about 110 million sorted cells were examined across all samples, and the number of cells per subset was strongly correlated with RNA yield. Regulatory and stem cell-like memory subsets were isolated from only 8 patients and roughly 8 healthy donors, whereas naive and central memory subsets came from all 30 or so donors. In the study, TCRB repertoires of sorted circulating CD4+ T cell subsets from recently diagnosed type 1 diabetes patients were compared with those of matched healthy donors.

Each donor gave one peripheral blood draw, approximately 120 mL on average, collected into heparinised tubes. A BD FACSAria II was used to sort naive, central memory, regulatory and stem cell-like memory CD4+ T cells with a panel that included CD45RO, CCR7, CD25, CD127, CD95 and CD27. All sorted populations exceeded 95% purity. PBMCs were isolated immediately by Lymphoprep density gradient centrifugation and stained directly without culture. To minimize batch effects, samples were stained and sorted in pairs, one healthy donor with one patient per experiment. Based on the germline V gene (reference sequence), the CDR1 and CDR2 sequences are SGHNT and YYREEE. The CDR3 measures 19 amino acids from cysteine to phenylalanine. The sequence is cut down to CDR3 DNA, 57 bases in frame from base 1. V lost 2 bases and J lost 5 bases, and the count of bases not matched to a germline gene is 16. The High Capacity cDNA Reverse Transcription Kit was used to reverse transcribe all of the isolated RNA, meaning that expressed TCRB transcripts were what got sequenced. Deep immunoSEQ sequencing was performed on naive, central memory and regulatory T cell samples, with an average of roughly 3.5 million total reads per sample. Sorted cells were lysed in RLT buffer, and RNA was extracted using DNase-treated RNeasy Micro or Mini kits according to cell number. To prevent cross-contamination, every cell subset was processed on its own, while patient and healthy donor samples were processed together. The immunoSEQ multiplex PCR was used to amplify TCRB sequences from cDNA, yielding 87-bp fragments that span the CDR3 region. Amplicons were sequenced on the Illumina HiSeq platform. Regarding the original processing steps: Synthetic template baselines were used to correct PCR bias computationally, reads within Hamming distance 2 were collapsed together, and singletons that could not be merged were discarded. Reads were aligned to IMGT to assign V, D and J genes, CDR3 length, and insertions or deletions at six rearrangement sites. Within each subset, clonotype counts were normalized to sorted cell number, and only after that were true diversity and Gini coefficients computed with the tcR R package. The overlap coefficient, calculated on TCRB nucleotide sequences, was used to measure repertoire sharing. As a proxy for the pre-selection repertoire, out-of-frame TCRB sequences from naive cells were analyzed. Entries here come from immuneACCESS through TCRdb and include only in-frame sequences with V and J called. Some clones fail to appear in such tables; in the studies checked, an unresolved V gene covers under half of the shortfall, and the cause of the remainder is unknown. Clone size and V and J calls were adopted from that table, with D and trimming inferred from the DNA. The sample table holds 200,000 to 250,000 clones, of which more than 9% were seen once. The ten biggest clones cover 0.03% to 0.04% of the sample.

In its sample, this clone was seen a few times. Its cognate antigen has yet to be identified. Per-base quality was not reported, and no clone a single base away is much larger than it. General conclusions and limits of the study: In all four CD4+ subsets, TCRB CDR3 length was moderately but significantly shorter in type 1 diabetes patients. Because cDNA was sequenced instead of genomic DNA, highly expressing activated cells could be over-represented, though the groups showed no difference in activation or CD3 levels. PCR may preferentially amplify shorter templates, but because patient and control samples were amplified and corrected together, any resulting skew would affect both groups equally. Because the HLA sub-analyses included only small numbers of individuals, any influence of HLA type on TCRB rearrangement was left unresolved. At VDJ recombination sites, type 1 diabetes patients had fewer insertions and more deleted nucleotides, which implies abnormalities in thymic rearrangement. Naive, central memory and regulatory TCRB repertoires appeared to be more similar among patients than among healthy donors.

Sequencing was performed on naive CD4+ T cells from blood. Read against the paper, the sample's cell subset or site label means: true naive CD4+ T cells. The V and J segments used are TRBV5-4 and TRBJ2-5; 12 central bases correspond to TRBD1. The sequence derives from a woman between 18 and 29 years old in good health. Here the CDR3 is given as CASSLSVRPGTGGVETQYF. The DNA is as follows: TGTGCCAGCAGCTTATCGGTGCGTCCCGGGACAGGGGGCGTCGAGACCCAGTACTTC. The CDR3, completed at both ends by the reference TRBV5-4 and TRBJ2-5 genes, gives the full variable domain ETGVTQSPTHLIKTRGQQVTLRCSSQSGHNTVSWYQQALGQGPQFIFQYYREEENGRGNFPPRFSGLQFPNYSSELNVNALELDDSALYLCASSLSVRPGTGGVETQYFGPGTRLLVL.